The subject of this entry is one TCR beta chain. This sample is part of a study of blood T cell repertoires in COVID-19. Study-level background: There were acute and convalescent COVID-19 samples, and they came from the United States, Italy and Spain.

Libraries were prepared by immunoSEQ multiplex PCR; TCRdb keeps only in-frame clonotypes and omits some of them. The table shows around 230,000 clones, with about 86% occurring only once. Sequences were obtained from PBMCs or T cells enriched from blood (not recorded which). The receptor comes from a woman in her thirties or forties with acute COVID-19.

In DNA, the CDR3 is TGTGCCACCAGCCTAGCGGCGCAAGAGACCCAGTACTTC. Translated: CATSLAAQETQYF. The V and J genes are TRBV15 and TRBJ2-5; 7 nucleotides line up with TRBD2. Germline CDR1 and CDR2: LNHNV and YYDKDF (reference sequence). The CDR3 runs 13 residues. Trimming removed 5 bases from V and 2 bases from J; junction bases left unmatched: 2.